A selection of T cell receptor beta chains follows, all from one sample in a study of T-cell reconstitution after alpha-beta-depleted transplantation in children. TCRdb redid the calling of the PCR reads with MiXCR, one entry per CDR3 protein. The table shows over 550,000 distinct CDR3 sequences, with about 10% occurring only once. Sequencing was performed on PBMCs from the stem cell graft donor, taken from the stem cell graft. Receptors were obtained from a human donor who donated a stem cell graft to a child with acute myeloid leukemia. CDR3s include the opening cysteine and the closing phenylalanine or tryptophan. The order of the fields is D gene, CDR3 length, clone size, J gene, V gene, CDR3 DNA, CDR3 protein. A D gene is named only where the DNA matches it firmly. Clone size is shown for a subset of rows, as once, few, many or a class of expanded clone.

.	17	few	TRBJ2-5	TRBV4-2	TGTGCCAGCAGCCAGTCTCCGGACGGGTTCAACCAAGAGACCCAGTACTTC	CASSQSPDGFNQETQYF
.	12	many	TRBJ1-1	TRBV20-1	TGCAGTGCTCCGGCCAAGAACACTGAAGCTTTCTTT	CSAPAKNTEAFF
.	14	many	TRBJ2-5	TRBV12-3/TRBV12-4	TGTGCCAGCAGTTTAGGGGACGGAGAGGGGGCCCAGTACTTC	CASSLGDGEGAQYF
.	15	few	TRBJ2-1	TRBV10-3	TGTGCCATCAGCGAGGGGCTGAGCTCCTACAATGAGCAGTTCTTC	CAISEGLSSYNEQFF
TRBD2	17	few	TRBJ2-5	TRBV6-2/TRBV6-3	TGTGCCAGCAGAGAACTTCGGGTAGCGGGAGGTAAAGAGACCCAGTACTTC	CASRELRVAGGKETQYF
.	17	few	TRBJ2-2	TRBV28	TGTGCCAGCAGTTTGGGCGAGGCGGGTTCGAACACCGGGGAGCTGTTTTTT	CASSLGEAGSNTGELFF
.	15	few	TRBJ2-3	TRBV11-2	TGTGCCAGCAGTTCGAGACAGTCCCAGGGAGATACGCAGTATTTT	CASSSRQSQGDTQYF
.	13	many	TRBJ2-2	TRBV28	TGTGCCGCCAAAGGAGGTGGCACCGGGGAGCTGTTTTTT	CAAKGGGTGELFF
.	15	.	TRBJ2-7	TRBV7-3	TGTGCCAGCAGCTTGTCTCCCGAGACGGGTTCCGAGCAGTACTTC	CASSLSPETGSEQYF
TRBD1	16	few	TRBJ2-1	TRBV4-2	TGTGCCAGCAGCCACTACAGGGGGCCAGGGATGGGTGAGCAGTTCTTC	CASSHYRGPGMGEQFF
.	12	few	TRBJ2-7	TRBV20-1	TGCAGTGCTAGAGCGCTAGTCTACGAGCAGTACTTC	CSARALVYEQYF
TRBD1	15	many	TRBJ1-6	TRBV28	TGTGCCAGCAGTTTTTTCGGACAGGGGGCTTCACCCCTCCACTTT	CASSFFGQGASPLHF
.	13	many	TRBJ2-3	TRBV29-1	TGCAGCGTGGATGGGGCCCAGCGGGATACGCAGTATTTT	CSVDGAQRDTQYF
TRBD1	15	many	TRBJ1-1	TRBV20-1	TGCAGTGCTGGGACAGGTCGTGGGATGAACACTGAAGCTTTCTTT	CSAGTGRGMNTEAFF
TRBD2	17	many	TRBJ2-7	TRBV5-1	TGCGCCAGCAGCTTGGGGACTAGCGGGAGTAAGGTTTACGAGCAGTACTTC	CASSLGTSGSKVYEQYF
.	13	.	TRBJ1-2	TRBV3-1	TGTGCCAGCAGCCAAGATCGAACCTATGGCTACACCTTC	CASSQDRTYGYTF
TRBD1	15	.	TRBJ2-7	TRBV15	TGTGCCACCAGCAGAGATGGACAGGGGGACTACGAGCAGTACTTC	CATSRDGQGDYEQYF
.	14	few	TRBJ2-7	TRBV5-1	TGCGCCAGCAGCTTGACTAGTTTGGCCTACGAGCAGTACTTC	CASSLTSLAYEQYF
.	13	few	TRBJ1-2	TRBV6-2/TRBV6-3	TGTGCCAGCAGGGGGGACGCGAGCTATGGCTACACCTTC	CASRGDASYGYTF
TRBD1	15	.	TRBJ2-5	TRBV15	TGTGCCACCAGCGGGATACGACAGGGGGCAGGGACCCAGTACTTC	CATSGIRQGAGTQYF
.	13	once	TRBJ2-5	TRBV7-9	TGTGCCAGCGGCGGGGCCACCCAAGAGACCCAGTACTTC	CASGGATQETQYF
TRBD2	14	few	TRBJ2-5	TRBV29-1	TGCAGCGCAAGCGATCTAGCGGGAGGTGAGACCCAGTACTTC	CSASDLAGGETQYF
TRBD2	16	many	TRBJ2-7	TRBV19	TGTGCCAGTAGTCCGGGGGGGACTAGCGGGATTTACGAGCAGTACTTC	CASSPGGTSGIYEQYF
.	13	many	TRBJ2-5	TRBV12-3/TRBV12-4	TGTGCCAGCAGTTACCCTTTGGGGGAGACCCAGTACTTC	CASSYPLGETQYF
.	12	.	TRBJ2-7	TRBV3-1	TGTGCCAGCAGCATCCGGGACGGTGAAACGTACTTC	CASSIRDGETYF
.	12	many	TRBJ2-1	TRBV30	TGTGCCTGGAGTGATTTTGACAATGAGCAGTTCTTC	CAWSDFDNEQFF
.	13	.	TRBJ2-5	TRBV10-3	TGTGCCACCCAGGGTTCTCCGCAAGAGACCCAGTACTTC	CATQGSPQETQYF
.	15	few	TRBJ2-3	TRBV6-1	TGTGCCAGCAAAAGTGACGGTGTGGGGACAGATACGCAGTATTTT	CASKSDGVGTDTQYF
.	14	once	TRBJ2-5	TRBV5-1	TGCGCCAGCAGCCCCGACTTGGCCCTGGGGACCCAGTACTTC	CASSPDLALGTQYF
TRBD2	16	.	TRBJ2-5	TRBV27	TGTGCCAGTCGACTAGCGGGGCTTACAAATGAAGAGACCCAGTACTTC	CASRLAGLTNEETQYF
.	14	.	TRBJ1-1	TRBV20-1	TGCAGTGCTAGAGATTGGAACCTGAACACTGAAGCTTTCTTT	CSARDWNLNTEAFF
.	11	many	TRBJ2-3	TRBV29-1	TGCAGCGTCCTGCACACAGATACGCAGTATTTT	CSVLHTDTQYF
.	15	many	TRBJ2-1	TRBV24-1	TGTGCCTCACAAGGCACGGGGAATTCGTACAATGAGCAGTTCTTC	CASQGTGNSYNEQFF